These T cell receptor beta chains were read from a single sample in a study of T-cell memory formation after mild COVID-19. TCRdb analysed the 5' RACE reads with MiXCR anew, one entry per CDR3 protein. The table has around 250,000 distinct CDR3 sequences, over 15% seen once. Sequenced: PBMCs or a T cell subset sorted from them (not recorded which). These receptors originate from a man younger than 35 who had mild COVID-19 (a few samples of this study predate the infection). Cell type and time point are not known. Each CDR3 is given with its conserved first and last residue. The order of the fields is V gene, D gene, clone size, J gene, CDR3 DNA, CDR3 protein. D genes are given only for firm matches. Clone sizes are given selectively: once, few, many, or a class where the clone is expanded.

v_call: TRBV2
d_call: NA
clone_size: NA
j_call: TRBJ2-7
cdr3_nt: TGTGCCATCCAGCCGGGAGAATTCTACGAGCAGTACTTC
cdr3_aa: CAIQPGEFYEQYF

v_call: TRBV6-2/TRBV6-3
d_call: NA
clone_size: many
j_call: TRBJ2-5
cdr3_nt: TGTGCCAGCAGTTCCATGGGGACAGAGACCCAGTACTTC
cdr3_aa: CASSSMGTETQYF

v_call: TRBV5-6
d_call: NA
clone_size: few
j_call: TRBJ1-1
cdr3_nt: TGTGCCAGCAGCTTGTATGGGAGGGGTAACACTGAAGCTTTCTTT
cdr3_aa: CASSLYGRGNTEAFF

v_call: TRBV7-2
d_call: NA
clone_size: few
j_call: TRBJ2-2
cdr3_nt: TGTGCCAGCAGCTCTGTGAACACCGGGGAGCTGTTTTTT
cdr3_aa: CASSSVNTGELFF

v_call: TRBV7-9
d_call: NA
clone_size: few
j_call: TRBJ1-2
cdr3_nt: TGTGCCAGCAGCCCTCCTGACGTCTACACCTTC
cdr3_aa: CASSPPDVYTF

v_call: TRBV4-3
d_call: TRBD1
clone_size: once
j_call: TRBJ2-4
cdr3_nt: TGCGCCAGCAGCCAAGATCCAGGGGGTTGGAACATTCAGTACTTC
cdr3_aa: CASSQDPGGWNIQYF

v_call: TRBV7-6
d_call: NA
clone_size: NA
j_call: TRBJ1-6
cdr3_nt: TGTGCCAGCAGCTTAGTGTCAGGAAGGAATTCACCCCTCCACTTT
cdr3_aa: CASSLVSGRNSPLHF

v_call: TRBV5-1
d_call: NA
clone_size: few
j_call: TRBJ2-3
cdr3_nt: TGCGCCAGCAGCCTCAGGACAGCTCCCGAGGAAAATACGCAGTATTTT
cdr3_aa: CASSLRTAPEENTQYF

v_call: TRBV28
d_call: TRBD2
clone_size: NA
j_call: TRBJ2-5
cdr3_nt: TGTGCCAGCAGTCGAGGGGATAGCGGGGAAGAGACCCAGTACTTC
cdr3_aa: CASSRGDSGEETQYF

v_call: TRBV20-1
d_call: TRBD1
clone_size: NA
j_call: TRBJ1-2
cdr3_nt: TGCAGTGCCAGGACAGGCGATTCCGGGGGCTACACCTTC
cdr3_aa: CSARTGDSGGYTF

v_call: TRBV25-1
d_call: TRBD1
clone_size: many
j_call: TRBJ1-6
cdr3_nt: TGTGCCAGCAGTGAAGCGGGACAGCCAAGTTCACCCCTCCACTTT
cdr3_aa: CASSEAGQPSSPLHF

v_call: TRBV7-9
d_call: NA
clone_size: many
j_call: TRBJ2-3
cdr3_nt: TGTGCCAGCAGCCCTTCCATCCTAGATACGCAGTATTTT
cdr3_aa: CASSPSILDTQYF

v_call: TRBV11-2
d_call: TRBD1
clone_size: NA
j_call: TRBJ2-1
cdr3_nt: TGTGCCAGCAGCTTAGAGAGGAGGGACAGGGGCAATGAGCAGTTCTTC
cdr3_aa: CASSLERRDRGNEQFF

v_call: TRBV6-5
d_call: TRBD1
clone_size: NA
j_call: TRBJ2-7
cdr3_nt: TGTGCCAGCAGTTACCGACAGGGCTACGAGCAGTACTTC
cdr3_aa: CASSYRQGYEQYF

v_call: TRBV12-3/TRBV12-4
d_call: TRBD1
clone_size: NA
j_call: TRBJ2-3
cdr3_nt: TGTGCCAGCAGCTCTCGGGGGACAGGGAATTTCAATACGCAGTATTTT
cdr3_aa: CASSSRGTGNFNTQYF

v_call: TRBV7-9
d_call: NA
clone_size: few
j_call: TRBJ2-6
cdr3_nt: TGTGCCAGCAGCCGGACGACTGGGGCCAACGTCCTGACTTTC
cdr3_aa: CASSRTTGANVLTF

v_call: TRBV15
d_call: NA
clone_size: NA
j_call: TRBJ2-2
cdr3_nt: TGTGCCACCAGCACCAGGGTCACCGGGGAGCTGTTTTTT
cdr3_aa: CATSTRVTGELFF

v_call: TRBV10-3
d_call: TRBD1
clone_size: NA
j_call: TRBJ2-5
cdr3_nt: TGTGCCATCGGGCAGACAGGGGCGGGAAAGACCCAGTACTTC
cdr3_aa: CAIGQTGAGKTQYF

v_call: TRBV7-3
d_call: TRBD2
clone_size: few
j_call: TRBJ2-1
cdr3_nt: TGTGCCAGCAGCCCTAGGCTAGCGGGTTCCTACAATGAGCAGTTCTTC
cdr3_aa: CASSPRLAGSYNEQFF

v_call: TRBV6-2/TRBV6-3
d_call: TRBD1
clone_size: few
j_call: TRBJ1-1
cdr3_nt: TGTGCCAGCAGTTACAGGTGGACAGGGGGGATGAACACTGAAGCTTTCTTT
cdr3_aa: CASSYRWTGGMNTEAFF

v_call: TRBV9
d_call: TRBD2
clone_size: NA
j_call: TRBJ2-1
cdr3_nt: TGTGCCAGCAGCCCTCGACTAGCATACAATGAGCAGTTCTTC
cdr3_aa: CASSPRLAYNEQFF

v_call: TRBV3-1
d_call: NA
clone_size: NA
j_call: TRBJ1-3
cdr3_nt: TGTGCCAGCAGCCAGACGGCAGGGCCTGGAAACACCATATATTTT
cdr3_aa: CASSQTAGPGNTIYF

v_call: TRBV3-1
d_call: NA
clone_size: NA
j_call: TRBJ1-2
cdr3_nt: TGTGCCAGCAGCCCCACAGGGCCCTATGGCTACACCTTC
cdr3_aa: CASSPTGPYGYTF

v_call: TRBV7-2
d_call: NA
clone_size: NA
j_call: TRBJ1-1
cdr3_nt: TGTGCCAGCAGCTTAATGAGGGGGGACACTGAAGCTTTCTTT
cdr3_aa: CASSLMRGDTEAFF

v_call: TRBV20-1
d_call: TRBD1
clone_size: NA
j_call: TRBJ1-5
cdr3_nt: TGCAGTGCTAGAGATTCAGGGGGGAATCAGCCCCAGCATTTT
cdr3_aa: CSARDSGGNQPQHF